A selection of T cell receptor beta chains follows, all from one sample in a study of OX40 agonist ivuxolimab in advanced cancers. Sequenced by immunoSEQ multiplex PCR; TCRdb stores in-frame clones only, minus some. This table has about 77,000 clones, around 86% appearing once. This specimen was CD4+ or CD8+ T cells sorted from blood, taken in a trial of the OX40 agonist ivuxolimab. The source is an adult with an advanced solid tumor such as melanoma, head and neck, liver or kidney cancer. CDR3s include the opening cysteine and the closing phenylalanine or tryptophan. The D gene is left open where the match is weak. A clone size is listed for some rows: how often the clone was seen (once, few, many), or a class if it is expanded.

abundance | d_gene | j_gene | v_gene | CDR3aa | CDR3nt
. | TRBD2 | TRBJ2-7 | TRBV7-6 | CASSLTSGGPLPYEQYF | TGTGCCAGCAGCTTGACTAGCGGGGGGCCCCTACCCTACGAGCAGTACTTC
. | . | TRBJ1-1 | TRBV4-3 | CASSGPANTEAFF | TGCGCCAGCAGCGGACCGGCGAACACTGAAGCTTTCTTT
few | . | TRBJ1-5 | TRBV19 | CASSIGHRGQPQHF | TGTGCCAGTAGTATAGGACACAGAGGGCAGCCCCAGCATTTT
. | . | TRBJ2-5 | TRBV5-1 | CASSPGGEFRETQYF | TGCGCCAGCAGTCCCGGCGGGGAGTTTCGAGAGACCCAGTACTTC
. | . | TRBJ2-7 | TRBV10-3 | CATAGTPSYEQYF | TGTGCCACTGCCGGGACACCCTCCTACGAGCAGTACTTC
few | TRBD2 | TRBJ2-5 | TRBV4-3 | CASSQDAGVGETQYF | TGCGCCAGCAGCCAAGATGCGGGGGTAGGAGAGACCCAGTACTTC
. | . | TRBJ1-6 | TRBV30 | CAWSPSGRGSNNSPLHF | TGTGCCTGGAGTCCTTCCGGTAGGGGGTCGAATAATTCACCCCTCCACTTT
once | . | TRBJ2-3 | TRBV5-3 | CARSMGTLLAVSTDTQYF | TGTGCCAGAAGCATGGGCACTCTGTTAGCGGTCTCCACAGATACGCAGTATTTT
once | TRBD1 | TRBJ1-1 | TRBV6-5 | CASSYTPTGADTEAFF | TGTGCCAGCAGTTACACCCCGACAGGGGCGGACACTGAAGCTTTCTTT
. | . | TRBJ1-2 | TRBV9 | CASSVAPGVANYGYTF | TGTGCCAGCAGCGTAGCCCCGGGGGTGGCCAACTATGGCTACACCTTC